The rows below give T cell receptor beta chains drawn from one sample of a study of metastatic and nonmetastatic thyroid tumors. TCRdb re-called clones via MiXCR from the PCR reads. The sample yields 3,200 or so clones, roughly 38% seen once. Sample: adjacent normal tissue. These receptors were obtained from a female donor with papillary thyroid cancer or a benign thyroid nodule (not recorded which). Some clones in this sample may be carry-over from other donors' samples. The CDR3 runs from the conserved cysteine through the conserved F or W. The D gene is left open where the match is weak. Clone size is shown for a subset of rows, as once, few, many or a class of expanded clone.

J gene,D gene,V gene,clone size,CDR3 DNA,CDR3 protein
TRBJ2-5,.,TRBV7-2,medium-sized,TGTGCCAGCAGCTCCTCGATCGGGCGGGAGACCCAGTACTTC,CASSSSIGRETQYF
TRBJ2-1,.,TRBV12-3/TRBV12-4,hyperexpanded,TGTGCCAGCAGTTTGGGGGGGGGCGCAGACGATGAGCAGTTCTTC,CASSLGGGADDEQFF
TRBJ1-1,.,TRBV20-1,.,TGCAGTGCACGTCGGGGGCGGACTGAAGCTTTCTTT,CSARRGRTEAFF
TRBJ1-1,.,TRBV19,.,TGTGCCAGTATTTTGGGGTCGTTCGGGGGCACTGAAGCGTTCTTT,CASILGSFGGTEAFF
TRBJ2-2,.,TRBV4-2,.,TGTGCCAGCAGCCAAGTCACCGGGGAGCTGTTTTTT,CASSQVTGELFF
TRBJ2-3,.,TRBV6-1,.,TGTGCCAGCAGTCAAACAGGGCTAGGCGCAGATACGCAGTATTTT,CASSQTGLGADTQYF
TRBJ2-7,TRBD2,TRBV15,few,TGTGCCACCAGCCCTACTTTAGCGGGAGGGACGACCTACGAGCAGTACTTC,CATSPTLAGGTTYEQYF
TRBJ1-2,.,TRBV28,.,TGTGCCAGCAGGACTTTTAACTATGGCTACACCTTC,CASRTFNYGYTF
TRBJ1-2,TRBD1,TRBV9,.,TGTGCCAGCAGCGCAGGGGGGACAGCCTATGGCTACACCTTC,CASSAGGTAYGYTF
TRBJ1-4,TRBD1,TRBV4-1,.,TGCGCCAGCACCAGGGGGTATGGAACTAATGAAAAACTGTTTTTT,CASTRGYGTNEKLFF
TRBJ2-7,.,TRBV9,.,TGTGCCAGCAGCGCCGGCACACTGGGGGCGGGGGAGCAGTACTTC,CASSAGTLGAGEQYF
TRBJ1-1,.,TRBV6-1,few,TGTGCCAGCATCCCAGACGGACGGCGGGCTTTCTTT,CASIPDGRRAFF
TRBJ2-1,TRBD2,TRBV2,few,TGTGCCAGCGGTAGGACTAGCGGAGAGGATGAGCAGTTCTTC,CASGRTSGEDEQFF
TRBJ2-7,.,TRBV6-1,few,TGTGCCAGCAGTGAGGAGGGCTCACTATCCTACGAGCAGTACTTC,CASSEEGSLSYEQYF
TRBJ2-7,TRBD2,TRBV20-1,.,TGCAGTGCTCCACTAGCGGGGGGAGCCTACGAGCAGTACTTC,CSAPLAGGAYEQYF
TRBJ2-7,.,TRBV28,.,TGTGCCAGCAAGTGGTTCGGGGGCTACGAGCAGTACTTC,CASKWFGGYEQYF
TRBJ2-7,.,TRBV13,.,TGTGCCAGCAGCCGCGGGACTGGCGGAATCTACGAGCAGTACTTC,CASSRGTGGIYEQYF
TRBJ2-3,.,TRBV25-1,few,TGTGCCAGCACCAGAGGACTTAGCACAGATACGCAGTATTTT,CASTRGLSTDTQYF
TRBJ2-1,.,TRBV6-8,.,TGCGCCAACAGCCCCGGTACCTACAATGAGCAGTTCTTC,CANSPGTYNEQFF
TRBJ1-1,.,TRBV6-2/TRBV6-3,.,TGTGCCAGCAGTCACCCCACGTACAGGTCTAGGAACACTGAAGCTTTCTTT,CASSHPTYRSRNTEAFF
TRBJ2-7,.,TRBV20-1,.,TGCAGTGCTAGGGGGGAGTTATCCTACGAGCAGTACTTC,CSARGELSYEQYF
TRBJ1-5,TRBD1,TRBV20-1,.,TGCAGTGCTCCCTACCGGGACAGGGGGTTCGATCAGCCCCAGCATTTT,CSAPYRDRGFDQPQHF
TRBJ2-3,TRBD2,TRBV2,.,TGTGCCAGCAGTCGGCTAGCGGGAGGCTTGACAGATACGCAGTATTTT,CASSRLAGGLTDTQYF
TRBJ2-7,TRBD1,TRBV11-3,.,TGTGCCAGCAGCCCGGGGACAGGAGGCGAGCAGTACTTC,CASSPGTGGEQYF
TRBJ2-6,.,TRBV27,few,TGTGCCAGCAGTTCTGGTGGGGCCAACGTCCTGACTTTC,CASSSGGANVLTF
TRBJ2-2,.,TRBV24-1,few,TGTGCCACCCGCTCGACCCACACCGGGGAGCTGTTTTTT,CATRSTHTGELFF
TRBJ2-3,.,TRBV2,.,TGTGCCAGCAGTGAAGCGATCCCTTGGGCGACAGATACGCAGTATTTT,CASSEAIPWATDTQYF